This record concerns one TCR beta chain sequence. The antigen is not known. The authors ran a second PCR of about 6 to 11 cycles using a sample-barcoded 5' primer and a J-beta primer mix. MiXCR, run by TCRdb on the 5' RACE reads, gives a single entry per CDR3 protein. Here the sample spans approximately 1,000,000 distinct CDR3 sequences, 30% to 40% being singletons. The data stem from a study of blood T cells in healthy people across ages. Study observations and caveats: TCR beta diversity, measured per million T cells, fell in a roughly linear way with age.

CDR3 length: 11 residues. Deletions cut 5 bases from V and 10 bases from J, with 11 bases between. The germline CDR1 and CDR2 sequences are SEHNR and FQNEAQ (reference sequence). This sequence joins TRBV7-9 and TRBJ1-1; D call uncertain. The clonotype was recovered from a man younger than 35 in good health. The sequencing sample was made of blood. CDR3 region: CASSRKGGAFF. The CDR3 DNA follows: TGTGCCAGCAGCCGGAAAGGAGGAGCTTTCTTT.